A single T cell receptor (beta chain) is shown here with its context. In this sample, this clonotype turned up a few times. It lacks a known antigen. No much larger clone exists at a distance of one base, and base qualities are not known. TCRalpha and TCRbeta libraries were amplified in separate semi-nested PCR reactions using Advantage 2 and reverse primers located in the TRAC or TRBC constant regions. Between roughly 3.5 and 550 ng of total RNA was used as input for first-strand cDNA synthesis. The TCR cDNA libraries were generated by 5'-RACE using the SMARTer PCR cDNA Synthesis kit, with a poly-dT primer driving first-strand synthesis. Semi-nested constant-region reverse primers carried 5-nucleotide sample-specific barcodes, and products were cleaned with the Zymo DNA Clean and Concentrator-5 kit. Up to ten barcoded samples were pooled, ligated to Illumina adaptors and sequenced as 2 x 150 bp paired-end reads on an Illumina MiSeq. The authors' analysis ran thus. Demultiplexed reads were aligned using BLAT against a custom library containing all human TRAV, TRAJ, TRBV, TRBD and TRBJ combinations from IMGT. The best BLAT hits were picked using pslCDnaFilter (-maxAligns=1, -ignoreIntrons), and custom Perl scripts were used to calculate clonotype frequencies. Starting from the raw public reads, TCRdb applied fastp trimming at Q25, assembled clones with MiXCR and retained in-frame beta chains. CDR3 protein duplicates are merged, each entry listing the most common genes and DNA. TCRdb's processing, not the authors', yielded these V and J calls. The sample table shows more than 8,000 distinct CDR3 sequences, and roughly 18% are seen once. The ten largest clones represent under 1.5% of the sample.

These data belong to a study of T cells generated in artificial thymic organoids listed by TCRdb under 2017. Study-level background: In some experiments, thymic T cells were further FACS-purified to deplete CD4 immature single positive or double positive precursors. The study compared TCR alpha and beta CDR3 repertoires of CD8 single positive T cells derived from in vitro artificial thymic organoids with the repertoires of thymic and peripheral blood naive CD8 T cells. The displayed repertoire sequencing data were described as being representative of three independent experiments. Broader findings and caveats from the paper: Organoid-derived CD8 single positive T cells showed physiological TCR clonotype diversity comparable to thymic and blood naive CD8 T cells.

Primary CD8+ T cells were enriched by magnetic beads using the Miltenyi CD8+ T cell Isolation Kit. Organoid and thymic CD3+TCRalphabeta+CD8 single positive T cells were FACS sorted before RNA extraction. For each sample, total RNA was purified from approximately 40,000 to 200,000 sorted cells using the RNeasy Micro kit, and RNA quality was checked on an Agilent RNA 6000 Nano chip. To release thymocytes, the researchers dissected thymic fragments, broke them apart by pipetting, and passed the material through a 70 um strainer. Trimming removed 5 bases from V and 4 bases from J; the gene matches leave 6 bases unexplained. The germline V gene (reference sequence) supplies CDR1 LGHDT and CDR2 YNNKEL. From its cysteine to its phenylalanine, the CDR3 spans 15 amino acids. The CDR3 DNA has 45 bases and is translated from base 1.

The receptor comes from a human donor who gave cord blood stem cells for thymic organoid culture, a cardiac surgery patient who gave postnatal thymus, or a blood donor (not recorded which). Sequenced input: naive CD8+ T cells from the thymus. The cell subset or site label of this sample denotes: CD3+TCRalphabeta+CD8SP T cells; for blood, CD45RO-CCR7+ naive CD8+ T cells. This chain is built from TRBV3-1 and TRBJ2-3; 10 bases in the junction line up with TRBD2. The nucleotides are TGTGCCAGCAGCGGACCCGGGACTAGCGCAGATACGCAGTATTTT. Its translation reads: CASSGPGTSADTQYF.